The clone carrying this T cell receptor beta chain was seen a handful of times. Its antigen is undetermined. RNA transcripts were the template for amplifying TCR beta CDR3 regions. The HTBI primer set was used in a first-round RT-PCR of the TCR CDR3. TCRdb processed the multiplex PCR reads anew with MiXCR; each CDR3 protein has one entry. The table shows about 380,000 distinct CDR3 sequences, with roughly 13% occurring only once. The entry originates in a study of T cells in Graves' hyperthyroidism and ophthalmopathy. At the level of the study: Peripheral blood sampling occurred at initial diagnosis, before any treatment. Study-wide results and limits: The authors' 13 V-J model separated ophthalmopathy from stable hyperthyroidism. In the blood, most expanded thyroid clonotypes above 0.001 appeared as well.

Per the germline V gene, CDR1 is MGHRA and CDR2 is YSYEKL. V lost 1 base and J 3 bases, leaving 13 bases between the germline ends. This CDR3 contains 16 residues. Recently diagnosed hyperthyroidism of less than 2 months' duration affected patients aged 18 to 65. This TCR was sampled from a young man with Graves' hyperthyroidism that later progressed to Graves' ophthalmopathy. The sample comprised blood. The chain combines TRBV4-1 with TRBJ1-5; possibly TRBD1 for D (6 bases). DNA of the CDR3: TGCGCCAGCAGCCAAGTAACAGGGAGGTACAATCAGCCCCAGCATTTT. Amino acid sequence: CASSQVTGRYNQPQHF.